Listed below are T cell receptor beta chains from one sample, sequenced in a study of T cells in Graves' hyperthyroidism and ophthalmopathy. TCRdb re-analysed the multiplex PCR reads in MiXCR, keeping a single row per CDR3 protein. Counted here are around 530,000 distinct CDR3 sequences, 17% occurring once; the ten biggest clones make up around 17%. The sequenced material came from blood. These receptors all come from a woman younger than 30 with Graves' ophthalmopathy. CDR3s include the opening cysteine and the closing phenylalanine or tryptophan. A D gene is named only where the DNA matches it firmly. Expanded clones get a size class; other rows say once, few or many, or leave the size out.

J gene | V gene | D gene | clone size | CDR3 protein | CDR3 DNA
TRBJ1-5 | TRBV4-1 | NA | many | CASSPGRGQPQHF | TGTGCCAGCTCACCCGGACGAGGTCAGCCCCAGCATTTT
TRBJ2-3 | TRBV12-3/TRBV12-4 | TRBD2 | many | CASRGPSGSTGDTQYF | TGTGCCAGCAGGGGGCCTAGCGGGTCGACGGGGGATACGCAGTATTTT
TRBJ2-5 | TRBV2 | TRBD1 | many | CASPYYPPDRGEETQYF | TGTGCCAGCCCCTACTACCCCCCGGACAGGGGGGAAGAGACCCAGTACTTC
TRBJ2-3 | TRBV5-1 | TRBD1 | NA | CASSLGTGVTDTQYF | TGCGCCAGCAGCCTGGGGACAGGGGTAACAGATACGCAGTATTTT
TRBJ1-1 | TRBV30 | NA | many | CAFRSGQKNTEAFF | TGTGCCTTTCGGTCAGGGCAGAAGAACACTGAAGCTTTCTTT
TRBJ2-3 | TRBV2 | NA | many | CASSYRDPLTDTQYF | TGTGCCAGCAGTTACCGGGACCCGCTCACAGATACGCAGTATTTT
TRBJ1-2 | TRBV27 | TRBD1 | NA | CASSTTPGQGAYGYTF | TGTGCCAGCAGTACCACTCCGGGACAGGGGGCGTATGGCTACACCTTC
TRBJ2-1 | TRBV28 | TRBD1 | NA | CASSLGVGTDLYNEQFF | TGTGCCAGCAGTTTGGGGGTGGGGACAGACTTATACAATGAGCAGTTCTTC
TRBJ2-7 | TRBV28 | NA | many | CASTFTGGGYEQYF | TGTGCCAGCACCTTTACGGGGGGCGGGTACGAGCAGTACTTC
TRBJ2-5 | TRBV7-2 | TRBD2 | NA | CASSYVAGGQETQYF | TGTGCCAGCAGCTATGTAGCGGGGGGCCAAGAGACCCAGTACTTC
TRBJ2-7 | TRBV10-3 | NA | NA | CAISESIDSSYEQYF | TGTGCCATCAGTGAGTCCATCGACAGCTCCTACGAGCAGTACTTC
TRBJ1-1 | TRBV5-6 | NA | NA | CASSLSPGGNTEAFF | TGTGCCAGCAGCTTGTCCCCCGGGGGAAACACTGAAGCTTTCTTT
TRBJ1-1 | TRBV29-1 | TRBD1 | many | CSVEEWTGAGTEAFF | TGCAGCGTTGAAGAATGGACAGGGGCGGGCACTGAAGCTTTCTTT
TRBJ2-2 | TRBV6-1 | NA | few | CASTPKLSPGELFF | TGTGCCAGCACCCCGAAACTCTCCCCCGGGGAGCTGTTTTTT
TRBJ2-2 | TRBV7-9 | TRBD1 | many | CASSSTGGSRTGELFF | TGTGCCAGCAGCTCTACAGGGGGCTCGAGGACCGGGGAGCTGTTTTTT
TRBJ1-1 | TRBV9 | NA | few | CASSVDEGTNTEAFF | TGTGCCAGCAGCGTAGACGAGGGAACGAACACTGAAGCTTTCTTT
TRBJ1-5 | TRBV28 | NA | few | CASSLSGGGGNQPQHF | TGTGCCAGCAGTTTATCGGGGGGGGGGGGCAATCAGCCCCAGCATTTT
TRBJ1-2 | TRBV20-1 | TRBD1 | many | CSAFITQGANYGYTF | TGCAGTGCTTTTATTACACAGGGGGCAAACTATGGCTACACCTTC
TRBJ1-2 | TRBV7-2 | TRBD1 | NA | CASSTGVGNYGYTF | TGTGCCAGCAGTACAGGGGTTGGGAACTATGGCTACACCTTC
TRBJ1-1 | TRBV2 | NA | many | CASSRESGWNTEAFF | TGTGCCAGCAGCAGGGAGTCGGGGTGGAACACTGAAGCTTTCTTT
TRBJ2-1 | TRBV5-1 | TRBD1 | few | CASSPGQGFGNEQFF | TGCGCCAGCAGCCCCGGACAGGGTTTTGGCAATGAGCAGTTCTTC
TRBJ1-5 | TRBV12-3/TRBV12-4 | NA | few | CASSPILNTYSNQPQHF | TGTGCCAGCAGTCCGATCCTTAACACCTATAGCAATCAGCCCCAGCATTTT
TRBJ2-1 | TRBV4-2 | NA | many | CASSQVQYSYNEQFF | TGTGCCAGCAGCCAAGTGCAATACTCCTACAATGAGCAGTTCTTC
TRBJ2-1 | TRBV11-2 | NA | many | CASHFGAINEQFF | TGTGCCAGCCATTTCGGGGCCATCAATGAGCAGTTCTTC
TRBJ2-1 | TRBV6-1 | TRBD1 | once | CASIQPPGQGTYNEQFF | TGTGCCAGCATCCAACCGCCGGGACAGGGGACATACAATGAGCAGTTCTTC
TRBJ1-3 | TRBV11-2 | NA | many | CASSSSIGNTIYF | TGTGCCAGCAGCTCCTCTATTGGAAACACCATATATTTT
TRBJ2-7 | TRBV5-5 | NA | many | CASSGGETGRLYEQYF | TGTGCCAGCAGCGGAGGGGAGACAGGAAGGTTGTACGAGCAGTACTTC
TRBJ2-5 | TRBV6-5 | TRBD1 | many | CASSYSRDSYETQYF | TGTGCCAGCAGTTACTCGAGGGACAGTTACGAGACCCAGTACTTC
TRBJ2-7 | TRBV20-1 | NA | few | CSAESALGTYEQYF | TGCAGTGCTGAAAGCGCGTTAGGGACCTACGAGCAGTACTTC
TRBJ2-3 | TRBV20-1 | TRBD2 | many | CSAPSGLAGGGDTQYF | TGCAGTGCTCCCTCGGGACTAGCGGGAGGTGGAGATACGCAGTATTTT
TRBJ2-7 | TRBV28 | NA | NA | CASSEEYIQGYSYEQYF | TGTGCCAGCAGTGAAGAATATATCCAGGGGTACTCCTACGAGCAGTACTTC
TRBJ2-7 | TRBV5-1 | TRBD2 | many | CASSLREAYEQYF | TGCGCCAGCAGCTTGCGGGAGGCCTACGAGCAGTACTTC
TRBJ2-2 | TRBV4-3 | NA | few | CASSQDPGSPSGELFF | TGCGCCAGCAGCCAAGATCCAGGGAGCCCCTCCGGGGAGCTGTTTTTT
TRBJ2-7 | TRBV27 | TRBD1 | NA | CASRGQGTDEQYF | TGTGCCAGCAGGGGACAGGGTACCGACGAGCAGTACTTC
TRBJ1-6 | TRBV20-1 | NA | few | CSARDPAGNSPLHF | TGCAGTGCTAGAGATCCCGCGGGGAATTCACCCCTCCACTTT
TRBJ2-7 | TRBV5-1 | TRBD2 | NA | CASSYFSGGDSGEQYF | TGCGCCAGCAGCTACTTTAGCGGGGGGGACTCTGGCGAGCAGTACTTC
TRBJ1-5 | TRBV6-1 | NA | many | CASSDGQQMPQHF | TGTGCCAGCAGTGACGGACAGCAAATGCCCCAGCATTTT
TRBJ1-1 | TRBV28 | NA | many | CASNLQGITEAFF | TGTGCCAGCAACCTACAGGGTATCACTGAAGCTTTCTTT
TRBJ1-6 | TRBV12-3/TRBV12-4 | TRBD1 | many | CASRRQGPHSPLHF | TGTGCCAGCAGGAGACAGGGGCCGCATTCACCCCTCCACTTT
TRBJ2-7 | TRBV20-1 | TRBD2 | NA | CSASWTSGYEQYF | TGCAGTGCTAGTTGGACTAGCGGGTACGAGCAGTACTTC
TRBJ1-2 | TRBV7-9 | TRBD1 | few | CASSPPTGRHGYTF | TGTGCCAGCAGCCCTCCGACAGGGAGGCATGGCTACACCTTC
TRBJ2-4 | TRBV2 | NA | many | CASSEDDQGIQYF | TGTGCCAGCAGTGAAGACGACCAGGGTATTCAGTACTTC
TRBJ1-1 | TRBV5-4 | TRBD1 | many | CASSFRGGGTEAFF | TGTGCCAGCAGTTTCAGAGGGGGCGGCACTGAAGCTTTCTTT
TRBJ1-2 | TRBV4-2 | NA | few | CASSQDGSAGPNYGYTF | TGTGCCAGCAGCCAAGACGGTTCGGCAGGACCTAACTATGGCTACACCTTT
TRBJ2-7 | TRBV5-1 | TRBD1 | many | CASSLGRDRVSYEQYF | TGCGCCAGCAGCTTGGGCCGGGACAGGGTTTCCTACGAGCAGTACTTC
TRBJ2-3 | TRBV30 | TRBD1 | many | CAYGQETSTDTQYF | TGTGCCTACGGACAGGAGACTAGCACAGATACGCAGTATTTT